These T cell receptor beta chains were read from a single sample in a study of CD8+CD57+ T cells in acquired aplastic anemia. Each CDR3 protein gets one entry after TCRdb re-called the reads with MiXCR. Of about 200,000 distinct CDR3 sequences in the sample, 60% to 80% were seen once. Sequenced input: sorted CD4+, CD8+, or CD8+CD57+ T cells (not recorded which) from PBMCs. The receptors come from a human donor with aplastic anemia. The conserved cysteine and the conserved F or W are not part of the CDR3 here. The order of the fields is V gene, J gene, CDR3 protein.

v_gene: TRBV7-7
j_gene: TRBJ1-6
CDR3aa: ASSVRGQVRITLH

v_gene: TRBV3-1
j_gene: TRBJ2-1
CDR3aa: ASSHKVVSYNEQF

v_gene: TRBV20-1
j_gene: TRBJ1-5
CDR3aa: SARVGEQPQH

v_gene: TRBV4-1
j_gene: TRBJ1-2
CDR3aa: ASSQGSGLNYGYT

v_gene: TRBV19
j_gene: TRBJ1-2
CDR3aa: ASRRSVVLPQNYGYT

v_gene: TRBV5-1
j_gene: TRBJ2-7
CDR3aa: ASSKSYEQY

v_gene: TRBV7-3
j_gene: TRBJ2-7
CDR3aa: ASSEMGGYEQY

v_gene: TRBV6-5
j_gene: TRBJ2-2
CDR3aa: ASSYHSPGELF

v_gene: TRBV2
j_gene: TRBJ1-2
CDR3aa: ASRGDAGYGYT

v_gene: TRBV24-1
j_gene: TRBJ2-7
CDR3aa: ATDLGGSGYNEQY

v_gene: TRBV9
j_gene: TRBJ2-2
CDR3aa: ASSRDLATGELF

v_gene: TRBV4-1
j_gene: TRBJ2-7
CDR3aa: ASSQGGGPNEQY

v_gene: TRBV2
j_gene: TRBJ2-7
CDR3aa: ASSESGQGGYEQY

v_gene: TRBV19
j_gene: TRBJ2-7
CDR3aa: ASQQAGYERY

v_gene: TRBV10-3
j_gene: TRBJ1-2
CDR3aa: AISESGPGQNYGYT

v_gene: TRBV10-1
j_gene: TRBJ2-2
CDR3aa: ASSEVWGLGNTGELF

v_gene: TRBV20-1
j_gene: TRBJ2-7
CDR3aa: SARPLLAGDSYEQY

v_gene: TRBV20-1
j_gene: TRBJ1-2
CDR3aa: SARQESAQNYGYT

v_gene: TRBV27
j_gene: TRBJ2-7
CDR3aa: ASSSELTGGEQY

v_gene: TRBV5-1
j_gene: TRBJ2-2
CDR3aa: ASSPSPGGIGGELF

v_gene: TRBV24-1
j_gene: TRBJ2-1
CDR3aa: ATSDPGLAGVGEQF

v_gene: TRBV25-1
j_gene: TRBJ1-1
CDR3aa: ASSSRLNTEAF

v_gene: TRBV5-1
j_gene: TRBJ2-3
CDR3aa: ASSQNSGGSGTQY

v_gene: TRBV29-1
j_gene: TRBJ2-1
CDR3aa: SAAGGPGFEQF

v_gene: TRBV25-1
j_gene: TRBJ1-2
CDR3aa: ASSALDSFNYGYT

v_gene: TRBV24-1
j_gene: TRBJ2-1
CDR3aa: ATRTGASYNEQF

v_gene: TRBV2
j_gene: TRBJ1-3
CDR3aa: ASRATVGSESGNTIY

v_gene: TRBV9
j_gene: TRBJ2-2
CDR3aa: ASSVVHLPGGELF

v_gene: TRBV6-5
j_gene: TRBJ2-1
CDR3aa: ASSYRPGTSAKGGEQF

v_gene: TRBV6-1
j_gene: TRBJ2-7
CDR3aa: ASREWTGANYEQY

v_gene: TRBV7-9
j_gene: TRBJ2-5
CDR3aa: ASSLVIVSVSQETQY

v_gene: TRBV10-2
j_gene: TRBJ2-7
CDR3aa: ASSYPSGRVDDEQY

v_gene: TRBV14
j_gene: TRBJ2-7
CDR3aa: ASSQVRQGGEQY

v_gene: TRBV19
j_gene: TRBJ2-7
CDR3aa: ASSTYPRAHYEQY

v_gene: TRBV10-3
j_gene: TRBJ1-1
CDR3aa: AIRQGDTEAF

v_gene: TRBV7-8
j_gene: TRBJ2-3
CDR3aa: ASSFLLGRVTDTQY

v_gene: TRBV10-1
j_gene: TRBJ2-7
CDR3aa: ASRPTASSYEQY

v_gene: TRBV19
j_gene: TRBJ1-2
CDR3aa: ASSIVRGNYGYT

v_gene: TRBV24-1
j_gene: TRBJ1-5
CDR3aa: ATSERRNSNQPQH

v_gene: TRBV5-6
j_gene: TRBJ2-3
CDR3aa: ASSPLGGTGVFGTDTQY

v_gene: TRBV4-2
j_gene: TRBJ2-7
CDR3aa: ASSRGQGADEQY

v_gene: TRBV12-3/TRBV12-4
j_gene: TRBJ2-6
CDR3aa: ASRNHSGANVLT

v_gene: TRBV7-7
j_gene: TRBJ2-5
CDR3aa: ASSAPGETQY

v_gene: TRBV15
j_gene: TRBJ2-4
CDR3aa: ATTSLVNIQY

v_gene: TRBV5-1
j_gene: TRBJ2-7
CDR3aa: ASSLEGRQY

v_gene: TRBV7-2
j_gene: TRBJ1-2
CDR3aa: ASSTWTGGYT

v_gene: TRBV7-8
j_gene: TRBJ1-2
CDR3aa: ASSSPKQGNYGYT

v_gene: TRBV10-3
j_gene: TRBJ1-1
CDR3aa: AITTARSNTEAF